What follows is one TCR beta chain and its context. Its cognate antigen is unknown. The sample belongs to a study of monozygotic twins with inflammatory bowel disease. Study-wide results and limits: Distinguishing T cell subtypes was not possible.

TCRdb reworked the 5' RACE reads into one entry per CDR3 protein, no DNA. In total, the table holds about 160,000 distinct CDR3 sequences. The CDR3 contains 12 residues. Germline-derived CDR1 and CDR2 are GTSNPN and SVGIG (reference sequence). The material sequenced was blood. This TCR was recovered from a human donor with ulcerative colitis or Crohn's disease, or a healthy co-twin of an affected twin (not recorded which). The chain uses TRBV30 and TRBJ1-2; checking the TCRdb D call of TRBD1 is not possible without DNA. This CDR3 is CAWSVAGPSYTF.